Presented here are 13 T cell receptor beta chains from one specimen sequenced in a study of CD8 T cells in ankylosing spondylitis. TCRdb re-called the 5' RACE reads with MiXCR, one entry per CDR3 protein. This sample carries some 200,000 distinct CDR3 sequences, 13% of them seen once, and the ten largest clones take 16%. Sequencing was done on a sample of blood, either unsorted or a sorted T cell fraction (not recorded which). Receptors were obtained from a male donor with ankylosing spondylitis or in good health (not recorded which).

The J gene is TRBJ2-7, the V gene TRBV7-2; tentative D call: TRBD1 (5 bases). The CDR3 extends over 12 amino acids. Germline CDR1 is SGHTA and CDR2 is FQGNSA. Trimming cost V 5 bases and J 4 bases, with 9 bases left between them. CDR3 residues: CASSRTIYEQYF. DNA of the CDR3: TGTGCCAGCAGCCGGACAATTTACGAGCAGTACTTC. Supplemented by reference TRBV7-2 and TRBJ2-7, the full variable domain reads GAGVSQSPSNKVTEKGKDVELRCDPISGHTALYWYRQSLGQGLEFLIYFQGNSAPDKSGLPSDRFSAERTGGSVSTLTIQRTQQEDSAVYLCASSRTIYEQYFGPGTRLTVT.

This chain links TRBV5-1 with TRBJ2-7; no firm D call. The CDR3 has 12 residues. Germline V lookup: CDR1 SGHRS, CDR2 YFSETQ. The germline V and J ends were trimmed by 2 bases and 3 bases, with 6 bases remaining between them. CDR3 loop: CASSLNFYEQYF. The CDR3 DNA sequence: TGCGCCAGCAGCTTAAATTTCTACGAGCAGTACTTC. The full variable domain, rest sourced from reference TRBV5-1 and TRBJ2-7, is KAGVTQTPRYLIKTRGQQVTLSCSPISGHRSVSWYQQTPGQGLQFLFEYFSETQRNKGNFPGRFSGRQFSNSRSEMNVSTLELGDSALYLCASSLNFYEQYFGPGTRLTVT.

This chain joins TRBV7-9 and TRBJ2-7; D remains unclear. The CDR3 runs 14 residues. The germline gives CDR1 SEHNR, CDR2 FQNEAQ (reference sequence). V was pared by 6 bases and J by 2 bases, with 14 bases between. The CDR3 reads CASSLGPVTYEQYF. CDR3 DNA: TGTGCCAGCAGTCTCGGCCCTGTCACCTACGAGCAGTACTTC.

The rearrangement uses TRBV27 and TRBJ1-5; D gene ambiguous. The CDR3 has 14 residues. V dropped 5 bases and J dropped 2 bases, with 10 bases sitting between them. CDR1 and CDR2 from the germline V gene are MNHEY and SMNVEV (reference sequence). For the CDR3, the DNA is TGTGCCAGCAGTCGATCGAGGGGCAATCAGCCCCAGCATTTT. Protein: CASSRSRGNQPQHF.

The chain recombines TRBV2 with TRBJ2-1; D unclear. Germline CDR1 is SNHLY and CDR2 is FYNNEI. CDR3 length: 15 amino acids. Trimming took off 5 bases at V and 1 base at J, with 12 bases between the two ends. CDR3 sequence (DNA): TGTGCCAGCAGTAGAACATTAGGTTCCTACAATGAGCAGTTCTTC. Protein sequence: CASSRTLGSYNEQFF. Looking up the rest from reference TRBV2 and TRBJ2-1 gives the full variable domain: EPEVTQTPSHQVTQMGQEVILRCVPISNHLYFYWYRQILGQKVEFLVSFYNNEISEKSEIFDDQFSVERPDGSNFTLKIRSTKLEDSAMYFCASSRTLGSYNEQFFGPGTRLTVL.

The chain combines TRBV9 with TRBJ2-3; tentatively, D is TRBD2 (7 bases). This CDR3 contains 16 residues. V was cut by 0 bases and J by 2 bases, with 13 bases left in between. Germline loops: CDR1 SGDLS, CDR2 YYNGEE. CDR3 loop: CASSVEGGGPTDTQYF. CDR3 DNA sequence: TGTGCCAGCAGCGTAGAAGGGGGAGGGCCCACAGATACGCAGTATTTT. Filled out from reference TRBV9 and TRBJ2-3, the complete variable domain reads DSGVTQTPKHLITATGQRVTLRCSPRSGDLSVYWYQQSLDQGLQFLIQYYNGEERAKGNILERFSAQQFPDLHSELNLSSLELGDSALYFCASSVEGGGPTDTQYFGPGTRLTVL.

The chain is built from TRBV4-2 and TRBJ2-7, with 7 bases fitting TRBD2. Germline assignment: CDR1 LGHNA and CDR2 YNFKEQ. The CDR3 loop spans 15 amino acids. Trimming at V came to 5 bases and at J to 0 bases, leaving 7 bases not matched to a gene. CDR3 bases: TGTGCCAGCAGCGCGGGGGAGGTAAGCTCCTACGAGCAGTACTTC. The encoded protein is CASSAGEVSSYEQYF.

This clonotype was detected many times. This chain's CDR3 is CASSGPGSSATQHF. CDR3 in DNA: TGTGCCAGCAGTGGACCGGGATCAAGTGCAACCCAGCATTTT. V and J are TRBV25-1 and TRBJ1-5; D unresolved. V shed 4 bases and J shed 11 bases, with 18 bases lying between them. The CDR3 sequence is 14 residues long. In germline, CDR1 is MGHDK, CDR2 SYGVNS. The full variable domain, with the rest looked up from reference TRBV25-1 and TRBJ1-5, is EADIYQTPRYLVIGTGKKITLECSQTMGHDKMYWYQQDPGMELHLIHYSYGVNSTEKGDLSSESTVSRIRTEHFPLTLESARPSHTSQYLCASSGPGSSATQHFGDGTRLSIL.

The chain uses TRBV7-9 and TRBJ1-5; 8 bases match TRBD1. CDR1 and CDR2 (germline): SEHNR, FQNEAQ (reference sequence). The CDR3 spans 14 residues. V shed 6 bases, J shed 5 bases, and the junction held 6 bases outside the gene matches. This chain's CDR3 is CASSRQGSDQPQHF. In DNA, the CDR3 is TGTGCCAGCAGTAGACAGGGGAGTGATCAGCCCCAGCATTTT.

Ten or more counts support this clonotype. This chain joins TRBV5-1 and TRBJ2-7, with 10 bases that match TRBD1. The V gene end was trimmed by 5 bases and the J gene end by 0 bases; junction bases not matched to a gene: 5. Germline CDR1 and CDR2: SGHRS and YFSETQ. This CDR3 has 15 residues. CDR3 DNA sequence: TGCGCCAGCAGTCCCGGGACAGGGGCCTCCTACGAGCAGTACTTC. The encoded protein is CASSPGTGASYEQYF.

The J gene is TRBJ1-2, the V gene TRBV5-1, with TRBD1 as a possible D gene (6 bases). Germline CDR1 and CDR2: SGHRS and YFSETQ. The CDR3 spans 14 residues. V lost 0 bases to trimming and J lost 3 bases, with 9 bases between them. CDR3 DNA sequence: TGCGCCAGCAGCTTGGCAGGGGCAGACTATGGCTACACCTTC. Translated, it gives CASSLAGADYGYTF.

The chain joins TRBV4-1 to TRBJ2-3; no definite D call. Germline V gene lookup returns CDR1 MGHRA and CDR2 YSYEKL. The CDR3 loop spans 15 amino acids. The ends were cut back, 4 bases at V and 0 bases at J, with 11 bases in the middle. The CDR3: CASSLERASTDTQYF. In DNA form, the CDR3 reads TGCGCCAGCAGCCTTGAGCGAGCAAGCACAGATACGCAGTATTTT.

There are a few counts of this clonotype. The chain recombines TRBV6-5 with TRBJ2-2; TRBD2 matches 11 bases. With 4 bases clipped from V and 6 bases from J, the junction kept 16 bases outside the gene matches. There are 19 residues in the CDR3. Looked up from germline, CDR1 is MNHEY and CDR2 is SVGAGI. CDR3 DNA: TGTGCCAGCAGTTCCCCCCGGGTCCGACTAGCGGGGTGGCCCGGGGAGCTGTTTTTT. This encodes CASSSPRVRLAGWPGELFF.